This TCR beta chain stems from a study of patients and donors after allogeneic stem cell transplantation. This clonotype was observed at least ten times. TCRdb itself ran the RT-PCR reads through MiXCR, one entry per CDR3 protein. The sample lists about 230,000 distinct CDR3 sequences, about 14% occurring once. The CDR3 is 12 amino acids. Germline V lookup: CDR1 KGHDR, CDR2 SFDVKD. V lost 6 bases and J 5 bases, leaving 6 bases between the germline ends. Sequenced sample: blood, either unsorted or a sorted T cell fraction (not recorded which). This chain uses TRBV24-1 with TRBJ2-2; D is uncertain. The receptor was derived from a human donor who was either an allogeneic HSCT recipient or a stem cell or donor lymphocyte infusion donor (not recorded which). It is not recorded whose cells these are; they may come from a transplant donor. This CDR3 reads CATSRSTGELFF. DNA for the CDR3: TGTGCCACCAGTCGATCTACCGGGGAGCTGTTTTTT.